The 5 T cell receptor beta chains reported below all come from one sample, sequenced in a study of cytomegalovirus exposure and HLA in healthy donors. The PCR employed 60 Vbeta primers together with 13 Jbeta primers. Measured with immunoSEQ multiplex PCR; TCRdb has only the in-frame clones, and not every one. The record lists 100,000 to 150,000 clones, of which the ten most abundant hold more than 3%. Sequenced: PBMCs. The receptors originated from a man younger than 35 in good health and CMV-seronegative.

The rearrangement joins TRBV7-9 to TRBJ2-3; 11 bases are shared with TRBD1. J lost 2 bases, V lost 3 bases, and 4 bases had no gene match. The CDR3 contains 16 residues. CDR1 SEHNR and CDR2 FQNEAQ come from the germline V gene (reference sequence). CDR3 sequence reads: CASSFPDRGLTDTQYF. In nucleotides, the CDR3 is TGTGCCAGCAGCTTCCCGGACAGGGGGCTCACAGATACGCAGTATTTT.

The chain uses TRBV19 and TRBJ1-1; a possible D gene is TRBD1 (5 bases). Trimming left V 7 bases short and J 5 bases short, with 20 bases between. The CDR3 has 15 amino acids. Looked up from germline, CDR1 is LNHDA and CDR2 is SQIVND (reference sequence). The CDR3 DNA follows: TGTGCCAGTAAGCCCGGACAACCTGTATCGACTGAAGCTTTCTTT. Protein sequence: CASKPGQPVSTEAFF.

V and J are TRBV6-6 and TRBJ1-1, with D possibly TRBD1 on 5 matching bases. Germline assignment: CDR1 MNHNY and CDR2 SVGAGI (reference sequence). This CDR3 comprises 14 residues. V lost 6 bases and J lost 0, with 11 bases in between. CDR3 loop: CASSPQELNTEAFF. CDR3 bases: TGTGCCAGCAGCCCACAGGAACTGAACACTGAAGCTTTCTTT.

The rearrangement uses TRBV5-1 and TRBJ2-7; TRBD1 might be the D (5 bases). The CDR3 totals 15 residues. Trimming pared 1 base from V and 2 bases from J, leaving 13 bases between. Germline loops: CDR1 SGHRS, CDR2 YFSETQ. CDR3 coding DNA: TGCGCCAGCAGCTTGACCATCGGACAAACCTACGAGCAGTACTTC. This encodes CASSLTIGQTYEQYF.

The chain employs TRBV28 and TRBJ1-2, with D possibly matching TRBD1 (5 bases). The germline CDR1 and CDR2 sequences are MDHEN and SYDVKM. The ends were cut back, 4 bases at V and 1 base at J, with 10 bases in the middle. The CDR3 spans 14 residues. In DNA, the CDR3 is TGTGCCAGCAGTTCATTACAGGATAACTATGGCTACACCTTC. This translates into CASSSLQDNYGYTF.